The next 23 T cell receptor beta chains were all read from a single sample in a study of blood T cell repertoires in COVID-19. Assay used: immunoSEQ multiplex PCR; TCRdb lists only in-frame clones, some missing. The sample comprises about 170,000 clones, about 83% of which are singletons, and 2.5% to 3% rests with the top ten. Sequencing was done on a sample of peripheral blood. These receptor sequences come from a woman of 80 years or more with COVID-19, enrolled during active disease.

This clone was found once. CDR3 residues: CASSYSGGLSTEAFF. The CDR3 nucleotides read TGTGCCAGCAGTTACTCGGGGGGGTTGAGCACTGAAGCTTTCTTT. This chain uses TRBV6-5 with TRBJ1-1, with D tentatively TRBD1 (5 bases). The CDR3 runs to 15 residues. Germline CDR1 MNHEY, CDR2 SVGAGI. Trimming shortened V by 0 bases and J by 4 bases, and 12 bases separated the two germline ends.

This clone was observed a single time. The genes are TRBV6-5 and TRBJ1-1; 7 bases map to TRBD1. Per the germline V gene, CDR1 is MNHEY and CDR2 is SVGAGI. The ends lost 6 bases at V and 8 bases at J; junction bases unmatched: 6. The CDR3 runs 12 residues. The chain's CDR3 is CASRMTGREAFF. CDR3 bases: TGTGCCAGCAGGATGACAGGGAGAGAAGCTTTCTTT.

The V and J genes are TRBV6-5 and TRBJ1-1, with D hard to call. CDR3 length: 15 residues. Germline V gene data show CDR1 as MNHEY and CDR2 as SVGAGI. Trimming removed 4 bases at V and 0 bases at J, with 12 bases between. CDR3 sequence reads: CASSSRRTVNTEAFF. For the CDR3, the DNA is TGTGCCAGCAGTTCTCGGAGGACTGTGAACACTGAAGCTTTCTTT.

The gene calls are TRBV5-1 and TRBJ1-2, with D unclear. The CDR3 covers 13 residues. From germline, CDR1 is SGHRS and CDR2 YFSETQ. V lost 4 bases and J lost 7, with 14 bases in between. This chain's CDR3 is CASSPEGPGGYTF. The DNA for the CDR3 is TGCGCCAGCAGCCCGGAGGGTCCGGGTGGCTACACCTTC.

V gene TRBV15 combines with J gene TRBJ2-5; D call uncertain. Deletions cut 7 bases from V and 3 bases from J, with 15 bases between. Looked up from germline, CDR1 is LNHNV and CDR2 is YYDKDF (reference sequence). CDR3 length: 14 amino acids. CDR3 DNA sequence: TGTGCCACCAACCAACTGATTGAGGAAGAGACCCAGTACTTC. Encoded protein: CATNQLIEEETQYF.

This chain connects TRBV4-1 to TRBJ2-7; 9 bases align to TRBD2. Germline V gene sequence: CDR1 MGHRA, CDR2 YSYEKL. V lost 0 bases and J lost 6; bases outside the gene matches: 6. The CDR3 length is 15 residues. The CDR3 protein is CASSQDGGLAPEQYF. In DNA form, the CDR3 reads TGCGCCAGCAGCCAAGATGGGGGACTAGCCCCCGAGCAGTACTTC.

The V and J genes are TRBV25-1 and TRBJ1-5, with TRBD1 identical over 9 bases. The CDR3 covers 17 residues. Germline lookup yields CDR1 MGHDK and CDR2 SYGVNS. The J segment lost 3 bases and the V segment lost 4 bases, leaving 10 bases of the junction unmatched. The CDR3 reads CASSGGQGVFVNQPQHF. In DNA form, the CDR3 reads TGTGCCAGCAGTGGGGGACAGGGAGTTTTTGTCAATCAGCCCCAGCATTTT.

The rearrangement uses TRBV14 and TRBJ1-1, with TRBD1 matching over 7 bases. The V and J ends lost 4 bases and 1 base, in that order; junction bases with no gene match: 6. The CDR3 consists of 15 residues. The germline CDR1 and CDR2 sequences are SGHDN and FVKESK. The chain's CDR3 is CASSRQGQPNTEAFF. In DNA, the CDR3 is TGTGCCAGCAGCCGACAGGGACAGCCGAACACTGAAGCTTTCTTT.

This clone was seen only a few times. The CDR3 bases are TGCGCCAGCAGCTTCGGGGGGTTAGAAGATACGCAGTATTTT. This gives the protein CASSFGGLEDTQYF. This rearrangement joins TRBV5-1 to TRBJ2-3, with 7 positions matching TRBD2. Trimming took 2 bases from V and 5 from J; bases not matched to a gene: 5. The CDR3 spans 14 residues. The germline V gene encodes CDR1 SGHRS and CDR2 YFSETQ.

This clone was seen more than once but under ten times. The gene calls are TRBV5-5 and TRBJ2-2; D might be TRBD1 (6 bases). Germline-derived CDR1 and CDR2 are SGHKS and YYEKEE (reference sequence). The V end lost 4 bases, the J end lost 5 bases, and 12 bases lay between the germline ends. The CDR3 consists of 14 residues. The CDR3 sequence: CASSADRPTGELFF. CDR3 coding DNA: TGTGCCAGCAGCGCCGACAGGCCTACCGGGGAGCTGTTTTTT.

The CDR3 region is CASSPRLIAGVETQYF. The CDR3 DNA sequence: TGTGCCAGCTCACCACGTCTCATCGCAGGGGTAGAGACCCAGTACTTC. This rearrangement joins TRBV18 to TRBJ2-5; a weak D match, TRBD1 (6 bases). V lost 1 base, J lost 4 bases, and 16 bases lay in between. In germline, CDR1 is KGHSH, CDR2 LQKENI. The CDR3 runs 16 residues.

The chain combines TRBV2 with TRBJ2-3; 8 bases agree with TRBD2. The CDR3 extends over 14 amino acids. With 5 bases clipped from V and 6 bases from J, the junction kept 7 bases outside the gene matches. CDR1 and CDR2 from the germline V gene are SNHLY and FYNNEI. The CDR3 sequence is CASSTGTRSDTQYF. CDR3 nucleotide sequence: TGTGCCAGCAGTACCGGGACTAGGTCTGATACGCAGTATTTT.

The chain uses TRBV27 and TRBJ1-5; TRBD1 is a possible D gene (5 bases). From germline, CDR1 is MNHEY and CDR2 SMNVEV (reference sequence). V lost 5 bases, J lost 3 bases, and 14 bases lay in between. The CDR3 runs 15 residues. The CDR3 region is CASSRSGNDNQPQHF. The CDR3 DNA sequence: TGTGCCAGCAGTCGATCAGGGAATGACAATCAGCCCCAGCATTTT.

In this sample, this clone turned up a few times. This sequence joins TRBV29-1 and TRBJ1-1; D perhaps matches TRBD1 (5 bases). With 6 bases removed from V and 4 bases from J, the gap between germline ends came to 18 bases. The CDR3 spans 14 residues. Germline CDR1 is SQVTM and CDR2 is ANQGSEA. CDR3 protein: CSVAPRGGGTEAFF. CDR3 nucleotides: TGCAGCGTCGCCCCCCGGGGGGGTGGCACTGAAGCTTTCTTT.

The chain links TRBV6-5 to TRBJ2-7; D might be TRBD2 (6 bases). Germline CDR1 and CDR2: MNHEY and SVGAGI. The CDR3 totals 15 residues. The ends were cut back, 0 bases at V and 2 bases at J, with 11 bases in the middle. CDR3 sequence: CASSYSLGGPYEQYF. The CDR3 nucleotides read TGTGCCAGCAGTTACTCGTTGGGAGGACCCTACGAGCAGTACTTC.

The chain couples TRBV30 to TRBJ2-7; weak D call: TRBD1 (6 bases). The germline V gene has CDR1 GTSNPN and CDR2 SVGIG (reference sequence). Trimming removed 4 bases at V and 2 bases at J, with 15 bases between. This CDR3 is built from 14 residues. In DNA form, the CDR3 reads TGTGCCTGGAACAGGGAATGGGAGCCCTACGAGCAGTACTTC. This encodes CAWNREWEPYEQYF.

The chain carries TRBV28 and TRBJ1-2; 10 nucleotides agree with TRBD1. The V gene's germline CDR1 is MDHEN and CDR2 SYDVKM. The V and J ends lost 4 bases and 4 bases, in that order; junction bases with no gene match: 9. This CDR3 region has 16 residues. CDR3 bases: TGTGCCAGCAGTTCCTACCCGGGACAGGGGATCTATGGCTACACCTTC. Its protein is CASSSYPGQGIYGYTF.

The chain joins TRBV7-8 to TRBJ2-4; TRBD2 might be the D (6 bases). This CDR3 is built from 13 residues. The germline V gene encodes CDR1 SGHVS and CDR2 FQNEAQ. The V gene lost 5 bases and the J gene lost 7 bases, with 12 bases spanning the gap. CDR3 coding DNA: TGTGCCAGCAGCCTCGGGAGCAGCAACATTCAGTACTTC. It specifies CASSLGSSNIQYF. Full variable domain (remainder filled in from reference TRBV7-8 and TRBJ2-4): GAGVSQSPRYKVAKRGQDVALRCDPISGHVSLFWYQQALGQGPEFLTYFQNEAQLDKSGLPSDRFFAERPEGSVSTLKIQRTQQEDSAVYLCASSLGSSNIQYFGAGTRLSVL.

This sequence joins TRBV20-1 and TRBJ2-7, with a weak D call TRBD2 (5 bases). The V and J ends lost 3 bases and 3 bases respectively, with 15 bases between them. CDR3 length equals 14 residues. Germline values: CDR1 DFQATT, CDR2 SNEGSKA (reference sequence). The CDR3 loop is CSASFGLAGYEQYF. In DNA form, the CDR3 reads TGCAGTGCTAGTTTTGGGCTAGCAGGCTACGAGCAGTACTTC.

The chain carries TRBV5-1 and TRBJ2-1; a weak D match, TRBD2 (5 bases). The CDR3 is made up of 12 amino acids. V was pared by 0 bases and J by 11 bases, with 9 bases between. The germline V gene has CDR1 SGHRS and CDR2 YFSETQ. This CDR3 is CASSLVSGQQFF. The CDR3 DNA sequence: TGCGCCAGCAGCTTGGTGAGCGGCCAGCAGTTCTTC.

The rearrangement uses TRBV18 and TRBJ1-2, with 7 nucleotides matching TRBD1. The V gene's germline CDR1 is KGHSH and CDR2 LQKENI. The CDR3 loop spans 15 amino acids. The V and J ends lost 1 base and 3 bases, in that order; junction bases with no gene match: 5. This CDR3 is CASSPQSGQYYGYTF. For the CDR3, the DNA is TGTGCCAGCTCACCACAGTCGGGACAGTACTATGGCTACACCTTC. The whole variable domain, filled in from reference TRBV18 and TRBJ1-2, reads NAGVMQNPRHLVRRRGQEARLRCSPMKGHSHVYWYRQLPEEGLKFMVYLQKENIIDESGMPKERFSAEFPKEGPSILRIQQVVRGDSAAYFCASSPQSGQYYGYTFGSGTRLTVV.

The chain is built from TRBV7-2 and TRBJ2-2; a weak D match, TRBD2 (6 bases). From germline, CDR1 is SGHTA and CDR2 FQGNSA. V dropped 1 base and J dropped 6 bases, with 15 bases sitting between them. This CDR3 is built from 16 residues. The CDR3 nucleotides are TGTGCCAGCAGCTTAGTAGGAGGGAGTATCGCCGGGGAGCTGTTTTTT. The encoded protein is CASSLVGGSIAGELFF.

The rearrangement links TRBV9 to TRBJ2-1; 11 bases line up with TRBD2. The CDR3 extends over 16 amino acids. The V gene's germline CDR1 is SGDLS and CDR2 YYNGEE. V shed 4 bases and J 8 bases; nucleotides not matched to a gene: 11. In DNA, the CDR3 is TGTGCCAGCAGCAAGGGACTAGCGGCCTCTTTGGATGAGCAGTTCTTC. It codes for CASSKGLAASLDEQFF.